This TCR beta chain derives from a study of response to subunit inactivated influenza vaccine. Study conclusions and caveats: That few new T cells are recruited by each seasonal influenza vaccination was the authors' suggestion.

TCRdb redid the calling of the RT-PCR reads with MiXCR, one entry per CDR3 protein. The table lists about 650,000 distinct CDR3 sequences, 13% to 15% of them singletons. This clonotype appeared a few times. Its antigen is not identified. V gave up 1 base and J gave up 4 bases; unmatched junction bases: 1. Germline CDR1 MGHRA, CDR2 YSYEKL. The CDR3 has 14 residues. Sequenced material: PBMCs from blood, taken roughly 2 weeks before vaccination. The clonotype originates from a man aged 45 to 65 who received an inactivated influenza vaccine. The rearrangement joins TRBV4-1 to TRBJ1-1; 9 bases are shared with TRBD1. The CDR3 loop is CASSQGTGVTEAFF. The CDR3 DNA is TGCGCCAGCAGCCAAGGGACAGGGGTCACTGAAGCTTTCTTT.